The next 18 T cell receptor beta chains were all read from a single sample in a study of T cells expressing NK-cell markers. TCRdb re-called the 5' RACE reads; every CDR3 protein appears as one record, without DNA. This sample's table reports some 440,000 distinct CDR3 sequences. Source material: blood T cells: a sorted CD56 or NKG2C T cell subset, CD4+ or CD8+ T cells, or bulk PBMC T cells (not recorded which). The receptors were sampled from a woman in her 50s in good health.

This chain uses TRBV20-1 with TRBJ2-7; checking the TCRdb D call of TRBD2 is not possible without DNA. Germline V gene data show CDR1 as DFQATT and CDR2 as SNEGSKA (reference sequence). The CDR3 sequence is 14 residues long. CDR3 sequence: CSAATGGAPYEQYF.

This chain links TRBV19 with TRBJ2-1; as DNA is missing, the TRBD1 call by TCRdb cannot be tested. CDR3 length: 13 amino acids. Germline V CDR1 and CDR2: LNHDA, SQIVND (reference sequence). The CDR3 is CASTRGQGNEQFF.

The chain uses TRBV6-5 and TRBJ2-2; TCRdb designates TRBD2, a call that cannot be tested without DNA. CDR3 length: 14 residues. The germline V gene has CDR1 MNHEY and CDR2 SVGAGI. CDR3 region: CASTPRGLTGELFF.

This chain uses TRBV5-1 with TRBJ2-3; TCRdb's D gene call, TRBD2, goes unchecked for lack of DNA. CDR1 is SGHRS and CDR2 is YFSETQ in the germline V gene. The CDR3 has 12 residues. The CDR3 sequence: CASSSALEAQYF.

The CDR3 spells CASSPPVRGIGETQYF. This chain joins TRBV18 and TRBJ2-5; TCRdb's assignment of TRBD2 cannot be checked, as there is no DNA. The CDR3 consists of 16 residues. Germline loops: CDR1 KGHSH, CDR2 LQKENI.

V usage is TRBV29-1 and J usage is TRBJ2-7. CDR1 is SQVTM, CDR2 ANQGSEA, per germline. This CDR3 region has 12 residues. CDR3 sequence: CSVDLSSYEQYF.

The chain is built from TRBV18 and TRBJ2-7. The CDR3 contains 12 residues. CDR1 and CDR2 from the germline V gene are KGHSH and LQKENI. CDR3 region: CASLQDGYEQYF.

The CDR3 region is CASSLGLSDTEAFF. The J gene is TRBJ1-1, the V gene TRBV5-1. Germline V gene data show CDR1 as SGHRS and CDR2 as YFSETQ. The CDR3 totals 14 residues.

The rearrangement links TRBV5-4 to TRBJ2-1. The CDR3 contains 13 residues. Germline V gene sequence: CDR1 SGHNT, CDR2 YYREEE (reference sequence). The CDR3 reads CASSLVHLDGQFF.

This rearrangement joins TRBV15 to TRBJ2-3; without DNA, the TCRdb call of TRBD1 cannot be checked. Germline CDR1 and CDR2: LNHNV and YYDKDF (reference sequence). The length of the CDR3 is 15 residues. This CDR3 reads CATSRDPRGMDTQYF.

The chain links TRBV2 to TRBJ1-2; TCRdb lists TRBD1, though no DNA is available to test this call. CDR1 and CDR2 from the germline V gene are SNHLY and FYNNEI. This CDR3 region has 17 residues. The CDR3 is CASSPRAGGPINYGYTF.

The V and J genes are TRBV20-1 and TRBJ2-1; TCRdb gives TRBD1 as the D gene, but with no DNA this cannot be confirmed. CDR3 length equals 13 residues. Germline V gene lookup returns CDR1 DFQATT and CDR2 SNEGSKA (reference sequence). This chain's CDR3 is CSARRDRSNEQFF.

The CDR3 region is CASSRVGLASTDTQYF. The V and J genes are TRBV7-9 and TRBJ2-3; TCRdb names TRBD2, which stays unverified in the absence of DNA. The CDR3 is 16 residues long. Germline lookup yields CDR1 SEHNR and CDR2 FQNEAQ (reference sequence).

J is TRBJ2-2 and V is TRBV19; TCRdb indicates TRBD2, and absent DNA this call remains unverified. The CDR3 spans 15 residues. CDR1 LNHDA and CDR2 SQIVND come from the germline V gene (reference sequence). CDR3 region: CASSTPSGSAGELFF.

J is TRBJ1-1 and V is TRBV29-1; TCRdb's D gene call, TRBD1, goes unchecked for lack of DNA. CDR3 length: 13 amino acids. Germline V lookup: CDR1 SQVTM, CDR2 ANQGSEA. The CDR3 protein is CSARTGFNTEAFF.

The CDR3 loop reads CASSFATSGRNREQFF. The chain carries TRBV5-6 and TRBJ2-1; TCRdb calls TRBD2, which cannot be checked without DNA. Per the germline V gene, CDR1 is SGHDT and CDR2 is YYEEEE. The length of the CDR3 is 16 residues.

The CDR3 is CATTGENGELFF. This chain joins TRBV24-1 and TRBJ2-2; TCRdb's D call, TRBD1, is unchecked because there is no DNA. The CDR3 is 12 amino acids. Germline loops: CDR1 KGHDR, CDR2 SFDVKD.

The V gene is TRBV27, the J gene TRBJ1-3. CDR3 length: 12 residues. Germline V gene sequence: CDR1 MNHEY, CDR2 SMNVEV (reference sequence). This chain's CDR3 is CASEAVGNTIYF.